Listed below are T cell receptor beta chains from one sample, sequenced in a study of human T cells and chemical hapten exposure. MiXCR, run by TCRdb on the RACE reads, gives a single entry per CDR3 protein. The sample lists about 340,000 distinct CDR3 sequences, approximately 6.3% seen once, with around 8.2% in the top ten. The material was whole blood, obtained in connection with sensitization to the hapten diphenylcyclopropenone (DPC). These receptors originate from a woman between 18 and 29 years old with alopecia areata. Some clones in this sample may be carry-over from other donors' samples. CDR3s include the opening cysteine and the closing phenylalanine or tryptophan. A D gene is named only where the DNA matches it firmly. Clone sizes are given selectively: once, few, many, or a class where the clone is expanded.

>TRBJ2-6|TRBV27|-|TRBD1
CASSFWNRGLGANVLTF
TGTGCCAGCAGTTTCTGGAACAGGGGTCTTGGGGCCAACGTCCTGACTTTC
>TRBJ1-3|TRBV12-3/TRBV12-4|many|-
CASTSTASGNTIYF
TGTGCCAGCACTTCGACAGCCTCTGGAAACACCATATATTTT
>TRBJ2-3|TRBV12-3/TRBV12-4|few|TRBD1
CASSFPVGQGPTDTQYF
TGTGCCAGCAGTTTCCCCGTGGGACAGGGCCCCACAGATACGCAGTATTTT
>TRBJ2-3|TRBV5-1|many|-
CASSFEGEDTQYF
TGCGCCAGCAGCTTTGAGGGAGAGGATACGCAGTATTTT
>TRBJ2-2|TRBV6-4|many|TRBD2
CASSQDGGSTGELFF
TGTGCCAGCAGTCAAGACGGGGGGAGCACCGGGGAGCTGTTTTTT
>TRBJ2-3|TRBV7-8|many|-
CASSLTRVASDTQYF
TGTGCCAGCAGCTTAACGAGGGTAGCGTCAGATACGCAGTATTTT
>TRBJ1-2|TRBV7-2|-|TRBD1
CASSLVEGADGYTF
TGTGCCAGCAGCTTAGTGGAGGGGGCCGATGGCTACACCTTC
>TRBJ1-4|TRBV12-3/TRBV12-4|many|-
CASSVTGSEEKLFF
TGTGCCAGCAGTGTCACAGGGAGTGAAGAAAAACTGTTTTTT
>TRBJ2-1|TRBV7-2|many|-
CASSSRGGDEQFF
TGTGCCAGCAGCTCTCGGGGTGGGGATGAGCAGTTCTTC
>TRBJ2-7|TRBV7-9|few|-
CASSLMYGPYEQYF
TGTGCCAGCAGCTTAATGTACGGCCCCTACGAGCAGTACTTC
>TRBJ2-2|TRBV6-5|-|TRBD1
CASSWLSTGGTTGELFF
TGTGCCAGCAGTTGGCTTTCGACAGGGGGGACGACCGGGGAGCTGTTTTTT
>TRBJ1-5|TRBV5-3|-|-
CARSLWHQGQPQHF
TGTGCCAGAAGCTTATGGCACCAGGGGCAGCCCCAGCATTTT
>TRBJ1-5|TRBV7-9|-|-
CASSYNNQPQHF
TGTGCCAGCAGCTACAACAATCAGCCCCAGCATTTT